The present T cell receptor (beta chain) was sequenced within a study of liver allograft versus peripheral blood T cells. Study information: Intrahepatic T cell receptor repertoires from transplanted livers were compared against repertoires in recipients' peripheral blood.

The V and J ends lost 0 bases and 4 bases respectively, with 16 bases between them. This CDR3 comprises 16 residues. In germline, CDR1 is GTSNPN, CDR2 SVGIG (reference sequence). Study-level results: There were reportedly differences between T cell receptor repertoires inside liver allografts and those in peripheral blood.

TCRdb reprocessed the reads with MiXCR, giving one entry per CDR3 protein. This table has more than 6,000 distinct CDR3 sequences, under 20% appearing once. A remark on this clonotype: Its target is unknown.

The TCR sequence derives from a human patient who had a liver transplant. The graft donor may have given rise to some T cells. The chain joins TRBV30 to TRBJ1-5; tentatively, D is TRBD1 (5 bases). The CDR3 DNA follows: TGTGCCTGGAGTGTGAAGGGGTCGGGCCCTAATCAGCCCCAGCATTTT. Amino acid sequence: CAWSVKGSGPNQPQHF.